The clone carrying this T cell receptor (beta chain) was seen once. What it binds is unknown. The sample originates from a study of T cell responses to AZD1222 COVID-19 vaccine. After removal of 2 bases from V and 4 bases from J, the junction contained 11 bases not matched to a gene. Per the germline V gene, CDR1 is LGHDT and CDR2 is YNNKEL (reference sequence). CDR3 size: 16 residues. Assay: immunoSEQ multiplex PCR; the TCRdb copy retains only in-frame clones and omits some. The repertoire holds some 160,000 clones, with 80% to 95% as singletons. The study's findings and limits: Across the whole spike, CD4 TCRs peaked at regions 160-218 and 743-854. Donors skewed white British and female; clonal diversity was possibly underestimated. Receipt of two AZD1222 doses was followed by a rise in Spike-specific TCR breadth and depth. Baseline serostatus was positive in only a handful of AZD1222 recipients.

The sequencing here drew on peripheral blood, taken on day 0 of AZD1222 vaccination. V gene TRBV3-1 (or the pseudogene TRBV3-2) combines with J gene TRBJ2-7; 7 positions agree with TRBD2. The receptor was derived from an adult in good health. The CDR3 region has the DNA TGTGCCAGCAGCCAACTTTCAGCGGGACCATTTTACGAGCAGTACTTC. It yields the protein CASSQLSAGPFYEQYF.